The source of this T cell receptor beta chain is a study of blood T cell repertoires in COVID-19. The wider study: There were acute and convalescent COVID-19 samples, and they came from the United States, Italy and Spain. Nucleic acid was either cDNA or gDNA, and it came from T cells, B-cell-depleted T cells, or PBMCs.

Looked up from germline, CDR1 is ENHRY and CDR2 is SYGVKD. With 0 bases clipped from V and 7 bases from J, the junction kept 9 bases outside the gene matches. This CDR3 spans 16 amino acids. Here immunoSEQ multiplex PCR was the method, and the copy in TCRdb shows in-frame clones only, minus some. The sample includes some 300,000 clones, 85% to 90% seen only once; the top ten take roughly 5.9%. The source is a woman between 45 and 65 years old with COVID-19, enrolled during active disease. This chain connects TRBV10-3 to TRBJ2-3, with 8 bases lining up with TRBD2. The sequenced sample was peripheral blood. The CDR3 DNA follows: TGTGCCATCAGTGAGTCGGGAGCGGGAGTGGGCTATACGCAGTATTTT. Translated: CAISESGAGVGYTQYF.